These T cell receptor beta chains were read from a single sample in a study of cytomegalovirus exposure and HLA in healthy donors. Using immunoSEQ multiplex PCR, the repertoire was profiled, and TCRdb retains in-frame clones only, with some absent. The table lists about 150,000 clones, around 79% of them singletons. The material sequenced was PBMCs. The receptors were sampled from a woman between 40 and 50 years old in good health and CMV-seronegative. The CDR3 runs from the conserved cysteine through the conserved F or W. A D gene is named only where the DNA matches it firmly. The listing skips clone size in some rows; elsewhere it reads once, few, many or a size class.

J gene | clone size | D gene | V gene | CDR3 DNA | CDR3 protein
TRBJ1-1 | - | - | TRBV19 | TGTGCCAGTATGGAGGGGATGTTTGGTGCTTTCTTT | CASMEGMFGAFF
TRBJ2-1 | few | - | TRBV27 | TGTGCCAGCAGTCCTACCGGGACACCAAACAATGAGCAGTTCTTC | CASSPTGTPNNEQFF
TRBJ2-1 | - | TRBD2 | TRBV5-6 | TGTGCCAGCAGCTTGGTAGCTAGCGGGGGGGGTTACAATGAGCAGTTCTTC | CASSLVASGGGYNEQFF
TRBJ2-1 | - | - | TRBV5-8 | TGTGCCAGCAGCTTTCAGGGGCCTAAGAGCAATGAGCAGTTCTTC | CASSFQGPKSNEQFF
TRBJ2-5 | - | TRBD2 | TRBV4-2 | TGTGCCAGCAGCCAAGGGACTAGCGGGGGGGGCCAAGAGACCCAGTACTTC | CASSQGTSGGGQETQYF
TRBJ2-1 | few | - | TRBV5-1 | TGCGCCAGCAGCCCATCTAGGTCACAGGCCAATGAGCAGTTCTTC | CASSPSRSQANEQFF
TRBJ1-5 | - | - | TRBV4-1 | TGCGCCAGCAGCCAAGACAGGGGATATAGCAATCAGCCCCAGCATTTT | CASSQDRGYSNQPQHF
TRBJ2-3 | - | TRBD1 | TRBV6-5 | TGTGCCAGCAGTTCTCACATGCAGACAGGGCCAGATACGCAGTATTTT | CASSSHMQTGPDTQYF
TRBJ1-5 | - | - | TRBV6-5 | TGTGCCAGCAGTCCCCGGGTGGGTAGCAATCAGCCCCAGCATTTT | CASSPRVGSNQPQHF
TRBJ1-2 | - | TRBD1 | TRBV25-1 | TGTGCCAGCAGTGACGCCGGGACAGGGGGTTACTATGGCTACACCTTC | CASSDAGTGGYYGYTF
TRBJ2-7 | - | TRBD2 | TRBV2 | TGTGCCAGCAGGGTTGGGCGGGGGTCCTACGAGCAGTACTTC | CASRVGRGSYEQYF
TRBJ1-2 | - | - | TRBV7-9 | TGTGCCAGCAGCTCCCAGAGACTTGGCTACACCTTC | CASSSQRLGYTF
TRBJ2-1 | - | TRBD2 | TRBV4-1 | TGCGCCAGCAGCCAAGTAGCGGGGGGATACAATGAGCAGTTCTTC | CASSQVAGGYNEQFF
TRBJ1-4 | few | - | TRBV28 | TGTGCCAGCAGTTCGGCGGGCGGACTAAATGAAAAACTGTTTTTT | CASSSAGGLNEKLFF
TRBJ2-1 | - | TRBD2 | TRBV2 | TGTGCCAACAGTGATAGCCGGGGGGAGAATGAGCAGTTCTTC | CANSDSRGENEQFF
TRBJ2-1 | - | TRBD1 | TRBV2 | TGTGCCAGCAGAAGGGACAGGCGCAATGAGCAGTTCTTC | CASRRDRRNEQFF
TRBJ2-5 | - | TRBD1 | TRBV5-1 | TGCGCCAGCAGCACATCAGGGGGAAGGGAGTGGGAGACCCAGTACTTC | CASSTSGGREWETQYF
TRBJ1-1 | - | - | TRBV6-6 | TGTGCCAGCGGTAATGGGGGCTGGGGGACTGAAGCTTTCTTT | CASGNGGWGTEAFF
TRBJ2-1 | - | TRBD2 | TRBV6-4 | TGTGCCAGCAGTGACTCGAGCGGGGGGGCATTAACGGTTAACAATGAGCAGTTCTTC | CASSDSSGGALTVNNEQFF
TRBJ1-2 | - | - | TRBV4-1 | TGCGCCAGCAGCCATGGCCTGGGCAGTGACTATGGCTACACCTTC | CASSHGLGSDYGYTF
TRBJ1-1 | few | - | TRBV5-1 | TGCGCCAGCAGCCGGGAGGTTGGGAACACTGAAGCTTTCTTT | CASSREVGNTEAFF
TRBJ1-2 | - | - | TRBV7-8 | TGTGCCAGCAGTTTAGACCCTTCAGGGTATGGCTACACCTTC | CASSLDPSGYGYTF
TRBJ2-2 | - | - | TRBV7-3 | TGTGCCAGCAGCTTAAATGCAGGGGAGGGGGCCGGGGAGCTGTTTTTT | CASSLNAGEGAGELFF
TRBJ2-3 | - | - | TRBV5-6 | TGTGCCAGCAGCTGGGGGACTTCTAGCACAGATACGCAGTATTTT | CASSWGTSSTDTQYF
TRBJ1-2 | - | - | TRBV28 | TGTGCCAGCAGGCGGGGGGCCTCCTATGGCTACACCTTC | CASRRGASYGYTF
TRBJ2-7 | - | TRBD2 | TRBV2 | TGTGCCAGCAGTGAAGTGGTGGCGGGGGACGCCGAGCAGTACTTC | CASSEVVAGDAEQYF
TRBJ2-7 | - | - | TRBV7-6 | TGTGCCAGCAGGGGGGAGGACGAGCAGTACTTC | CASRGEDEQYF
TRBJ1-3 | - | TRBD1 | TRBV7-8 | TGTGCCAGCAGCTTAAGGCAGGGGGGTAGTTCCTCTGGAAACACCATATATTTT | CASSLRQGGSSSGNTIYF